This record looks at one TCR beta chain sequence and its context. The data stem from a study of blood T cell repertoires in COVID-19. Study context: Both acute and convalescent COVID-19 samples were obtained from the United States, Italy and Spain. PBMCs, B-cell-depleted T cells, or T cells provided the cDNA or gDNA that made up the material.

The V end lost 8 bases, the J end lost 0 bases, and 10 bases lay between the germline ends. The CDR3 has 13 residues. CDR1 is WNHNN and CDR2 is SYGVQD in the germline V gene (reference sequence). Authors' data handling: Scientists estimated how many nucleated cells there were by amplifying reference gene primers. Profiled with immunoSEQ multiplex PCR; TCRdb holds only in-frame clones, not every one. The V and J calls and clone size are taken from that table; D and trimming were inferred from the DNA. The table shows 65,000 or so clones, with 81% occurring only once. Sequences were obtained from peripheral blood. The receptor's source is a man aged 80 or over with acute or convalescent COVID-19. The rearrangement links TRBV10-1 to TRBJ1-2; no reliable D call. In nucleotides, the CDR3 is TGCGCCAGCTCAGCAGGTTCTAACTATGGCTACACCTTC. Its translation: CASSAGSNYGYTF.